In its sample, the clone carrying this T cell receptor (beta chain) was seen many times. Participants spanned ages roughly 18 to 95 years and resided in around 25 US areas. The data derive from a study of blood T cell repertoires in COVID-19. Study details: In Cohort 3, a recovered donor had either two negative PCRs, clearance, or symptom resolution.

Method: immunoSEQ multiplex PCR; TCRdb's copy keeps in-frame clones and lacks some. The sample lists more than 200,000 clones; about nine tenths were seen once. The TCR sequence derives from a man aged 25-40 years in a cohort exposed to, infected with or recovered from COVID-19 (not recorded which). Sequenced: PBMCs or T cells enriched from blood (not recorded which).

CDR3 coding DNA: TGCGCCAGCAGCCAAGATCTCGGGAATACCTACAATGAGCAGTTCTTC. It specifies CASSQDLGNTYNEQFF. The chain joins TRBV4-3 to TRBJ2-1; the D gene is possibly TRBD2 (5 bases). Germline V gene lookup returns CDR1 LGHNA and CDR2 YSLEER. This CDR3 is 16 amino acids long. V lost 0 bases to trimming and J lost 2 bases, with 11 bases between them.